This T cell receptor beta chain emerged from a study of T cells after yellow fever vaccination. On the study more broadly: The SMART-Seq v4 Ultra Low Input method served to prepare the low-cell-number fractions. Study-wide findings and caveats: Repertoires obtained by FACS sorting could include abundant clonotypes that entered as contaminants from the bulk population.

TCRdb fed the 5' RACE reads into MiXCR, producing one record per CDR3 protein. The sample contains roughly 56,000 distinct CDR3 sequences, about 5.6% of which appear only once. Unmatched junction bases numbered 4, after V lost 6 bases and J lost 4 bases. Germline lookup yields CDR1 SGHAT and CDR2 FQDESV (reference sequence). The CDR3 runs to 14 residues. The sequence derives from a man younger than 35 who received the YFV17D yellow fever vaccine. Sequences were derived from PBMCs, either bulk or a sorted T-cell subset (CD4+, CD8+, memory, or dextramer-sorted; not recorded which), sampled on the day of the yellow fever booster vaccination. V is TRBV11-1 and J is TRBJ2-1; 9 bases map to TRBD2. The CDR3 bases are TGTGCCAGCAGTCAGGGACTAGCTTACAATGAGCAGTTCTTC. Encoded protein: CASSQGLAYNEQFF.